Sequencing of this T cell receptor beta chain was carried out in a study of blood T cell repertoires in COVID-19 (dated by TCRdb to 2020 to 2022). About the full investigation: The collaborator samples originated in the United States, Italy and Spain and spanned the acute and convalescent phases of COVID-19. The material from the prospective study consisted of cDNA or gDNA derived from T cells, B-cell-depleted T cells, or PBMCs. The dataset comprised deeply sampled blood TCRbeta repertoires from subjects exposed to, actively infected with, or recovered from COVID-19. The repertoires were released in a freely available public database meant as a resource for research on the immune response to SARS-CoV-2. The samples were drawn from two sources: the first 160 participants of the ongoing ImmuneRACE study, and about 1,300 subjects contributed by 6 global collaborators. A de-identified subject ID, COVID-19 status, age in years and sex were almost always included in the sample metadata. Where HLA class I and class II types were available, the types were taken from metadata supplied by the sample provider, not from assay-based typing.

Comments on this clone: Its antigen has not been determined. Base qualities are not recorded, but no much larger clone differs from it by a single base.

Broader findings and caveats from the paper: How much clinical and demographic metadata was included differed by source and by participant, and the metadata was provided uncurated.

Samples from volunteer blood donors who had recovered from COVID-19 were contributed by a second Seattle source. Whole blood was collected in K2EDTA tubes by collaborating institutions according to the institutions' own protocols. For TCRbeta analysis, collaborators shipped samples as frozen whole blood, isolated PBMCs, or DNA extracted from either of those sample types. The CDR3 runs 14 amino acids, cysteine and phenylalanine included. Kept here is only the CDR3 DNA, which spans 42 bases and is read in frame from base 1. The V and J ends are trimmed by 6 bases and 0 bases, leaving 9 bases between them. The germline V gene gives CDR1 as KGHSH and CDR2 as LQKENI. The immunoSEQ Assay, a bias-controlled multiplex PCR, was used to amplify TCRbeta CDR3 regions from genomic DNA. Under the source paper's analysis protocol: The number of nucleated cells in each sample was estimated from the amplification of reference gene primers within the assay. Sequence reads were collapsed and filtered to measure the absolute abundance of every unique TCRbeta CDR3 rearrangement. For each sample, productive Simpson clonality was calculated as the square root of Simpson's diversity index across productive rearrangements. Held by TCRdb, this immuneACCESS table contains in-frame sequences only and omits some clones. Under half of the omission traces to an unresolved V gene where checked; the cause of the rest is unknown. The V and J calls and clone size are taken from that table; D and trimming were inferred from the DNA. The sample data list around 280,000 clones, and roughly 86% of these were observed just once. The biggest ten clones account for 2.1% of the sample.

The sequencing input was peripheral blood. The receptor was derived from a woman aged 25-40 years who had recovered from COVID-19. The rearranged chain carries TRBV18 and TRBJ1-3; no confident D gene assignment can be made. The base sequence is TGTGCCAGCTCCGACGGACTCTCTGGAAACACCATATATTTT. Its amino acids are CASSDGLSGNTIYF.